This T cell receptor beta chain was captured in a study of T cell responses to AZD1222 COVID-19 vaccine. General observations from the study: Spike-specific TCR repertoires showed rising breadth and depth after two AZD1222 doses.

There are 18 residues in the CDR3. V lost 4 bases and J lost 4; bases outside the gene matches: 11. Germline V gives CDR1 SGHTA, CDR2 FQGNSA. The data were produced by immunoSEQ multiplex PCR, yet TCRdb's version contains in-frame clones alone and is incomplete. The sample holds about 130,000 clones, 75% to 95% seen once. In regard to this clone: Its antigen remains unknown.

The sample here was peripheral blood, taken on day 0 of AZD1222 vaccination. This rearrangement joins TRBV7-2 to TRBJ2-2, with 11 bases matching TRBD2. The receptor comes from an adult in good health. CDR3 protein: CASSYGLAGTRGTGELFF. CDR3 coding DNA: TGTGCCAGCAGCTATGGACTAGCGGGCACCCGAGGCACCGGGGAGCTGTTTTTT.